The TCR beta chain under discussion was sequenced for a study of CD8 T cells in Susac syndrome. Study-level background: The sequenced Susac syndrome patients included about six who had clinically active disease and under ten who were in remission.

Random hexamers primed reverse transcription of about 0.45 to 1 ug RNA. The method of amplification for TCR beta CDR3 was immunoSEQ multiplex PCR, covering 54 Vbeta and 13 Jbeta. TCRdb reprocessed the immunoSEQ multiplex PCR reads via MiXCR and lists one record per CDR3 protein. Found here are some 170,000 distinct CDR3 sequences, roughly 94% of them singletons; the top ten hold approximately 0.099%. The J segment lost 4 bases and the V segment lost 6 bases, leaving 8 bases of the junction unmatched. Germline CDR1 is SNHLY and CDR2 is FYNNEI. The CDR3 spans 14 residues. This clonotype was seen once. Diagnostic criteria defined recently for definite or probable disease were met by the Susac syndrome patients. TEMRA cells were FACS-enriched, while CD8+ and CD4+ T cells were negatively isolated.

Sequences were obtained from CD4+ T cells from PBMCs. The sequence derives from a human donor with Susac syndrome. The chain couples TRBV2 to TRBJ2-5; 7 nucleotides agree with TRBD1. The CDR3 DNA reads TGTGCCAGCAGGGTACAGGGGCTGGGAGAGACCCAGTACTTC. This gives the protein CASRVQGLGETQYF.